Listed below are T cell receptor beta chains from one sample, sequenced in a study of cytomegalovirus exposure and HLA in healthy donors. Only in-frame clones appear in the TCRdb table, and some are missing; sequencing was by immunoSEQ multiplex PCR. Of tens of thousands of clones listed, roughly 80% are singletons. Sequencing used PBMCs. The source of these receptors is a man in his forties or fifties in good health and CMV-seronegative. Both conserved end residues are part of each CDR3. D genes are given only for firm matches. Part of the rows lack a size; the others show once, few, many or a class for expanded clones.

J: TRBJ2-1; V: TRBV4-1; D: TRBD2; size: -; DNA: TGCGCCAGCAGCCATACTCAACGGCTAGCGGGGGGCTCCTACAATGAGCAGTTCTTC; CDR3: CASSHTQRLAGGSYNEQFF
J: TRBJ1-1; V: TRBV6-1; D: -; size: few; DNA: TGTGCCAGCAGTGTCGGGCATACAGGGACGACTGAAGCTTTCTTT; CDR3: CASSVGHTGTTEAFF
J: TRBJ1-3; V: TRBV30; D: -; size: few; DNA: TGTGCCTGGAGTGTACAATTAACCGGAAACACCATATATTTT; CDR3: CAWSVQLTGNTIYF
J: TRBJ2-7; V: TRBV7-9; D: TRBD2; size: -; DNA: TGTGCCAGCAGCACAAAATCAGCGGGAGGGCCGGTCGAGCAGTACTTC; CDR3: CASSTKSAGGPVEQYF
J: TRBJ1-5; V: TRBV19; D: -; size: -; DNA: TGTGCCAGTAGTATCGGGAACAGAGGAGGCCAGCCCCAGCATTTT; CDR3: CASSIGNRGGQPQHF
J: TRBJ1-2; V: TRBV29-1; D: TRBD1; size: -; DNA: TGCAGCCTTGGACAGGACTATGGCTACACCTTC; CDR3: CSLGQDYGYTF
J: TRBJ2-7; V: TRBV7-9; D: TRBD2; size: -; DNA: TGTGCCAGCAGCTTAGGGCTAGCGGGAGGGGTTTACGAGCAGTACTTC; CDR3: CASSLGLAGGVYEQYF
J: TRBJ1-1; V: TRBV18; D: -; size: once; DNA: TGTGCCAGCTCGACCCACAACGGGGATACTGAAGCTTTCTTT; CDR3: CASSTHNGDTEAFF
J: TRBJ2-1; V: TRBV5-4; D: TRBD2; size: few; DNA: TGTGCCAGCACCTCACGGGAGGGAGGGCCGAATGAGCAGTTCTTC; CDR3: CASTSREGGPNEQFF
J: TRBJ1-3; V: TRBV7-8; D: -; size: -; DNA: TGTGCCAGCAGTACGGGGAACTCTGGAAACACCATATATTTT; CDR3: CASSTGNSGNTIYF
J: TRBJ2-2; V: TRBV10-2; D: TRBD2; size: few; DNA: TGCGCCAGCAGACTAGCGGGAGCTACAAGGGGCACCGGGGAGCTGTTTTTT; CDR3: CASRLAGATRGTGELFF
J: TRBJ2-3; V: TRBV14; D: TRBD2; size: -; DNA: TGTGCCAGCAGCCCTCCGGGACTAGCGGGTGATACGCAGTATTTT; CDR3: CASSPPGLAGDTQYF
J: TRBJ2-3; V: TRBV28; D: TRBD2; size: -; DNA: TGTGCCAGCAGTCCGAGGAGGGGTGTCCAGCGGGGGAACACAGATACGCAGTATTTT; CDR3: CASSPRRGVQRGNTDTQYF
J: TRBJ1-4; V: TRBV4-1; D: TRBD1; size: few; DNA: TGCGCCAGCAGCCAAGACGGGACAGGGTATTCGGGTGAAAAACTGTTTTTT; CDR3: CASSQDGTGYSGEKLFF
J: TRBJ1-1; V: TRBV6-5; D: TRBD1; size: -; DNA: TGTGCCAGCAGTTACGTCTGGACAGGTGAAGCTTTCTTT; CDR3: CASSYVWTGEAFF
J: TRBJ2-2; V: TRBV9; D: TRBD1; size: -; DNA: TGTGCCAGTAGTGGACAGGGGAGTTTCGCCGGGGAGCTGTTTTTT; CDR3: CASSGQGSFAGELFF
J: TRBJ1-1; V: TRBV4-1; D: TRBD1; size: -; DNA: TGCGCCAGCAGCCAAGGGGATTTCAGGGGGCCTTACACTGAAGCTTTCTTT; CDR3: CASSQGDFRGPYTEAFF
J: TRBJ1-3; V: TRBV28; D: -; size: few; DNA: TGTGCCAGCAGTTTCAGGGTTAGGTCTGGAAACACCATATATTTT; CDR3: CASSFRVRSGNTIYF
J: TRBJ1-1; V: TRBV4-1; D: -; size: few; DNA: TGCGCCAGCAGCCCGGAGGTACTGAGGGCAACTGAAGCTTTCTTT; CDR3: CASSPEVLRATEAFF
J: TRBJ1-1; V: TRBV5-6; D: TRBD1; size: -; DNA: TGTGCCAGCAGCTTGCCCCAGGGGGCGCGGACTGAAGCTTTCTTT; CDR3: CASSLPQGARTEAFF
J: TRBJ1-5; V: TRBV4-1; D: -; size: -; DNA: TGCGCCAGCAGCCAAGAGCCGGGAGCTGGCAATCAGCCCCAGCATTTT; CDR3: CASSQEPGAGNQPQHF
J: TRBJ2-1; V: TRBV6-5; D: TRBD1; size: -; DNA: TGTGCCAGCAGCCGGGACAGCCCGAAAGAGCAGTTCTTC; CDR3: CASSRDSPKEQFF
J: TRBJ2-2; V: TRBV28; D: -; size: -; DNA: TGTGCCAGCAGCCCTGTCCGAGGACTGATGAACACCGGGGAGCTGTTTTTT; CDR3: CASSPVRGLMNTGELFF
J: TRBJ1-3; V: TRBV10-2; D: TRBD1; size: -; DNA: TGCGCCAGCAGTCCGGGACAGGGCCCTGGAAACACCATATATTTT; CDR3: CASSPGQGPGNTIYF
J: TRBJ1-1; V: TRBV27; D: -; size: few; DNA: TGTGCCAGCAGGCCCACAGGTGACTCTGAAGCTTTCTTT; CDR3: CASRPTGDSEAFF
J: TRBJ2-3; V: TRBV9; D: TRBD2; size: -; DNA: TGTGCCAGCAGCAAAACTAGCGGGGGGACTAACACAGATACGCAGTATTTT; CDR3: CASSKTSGGTNTDTQYF
J: TRBJ2-7; V: TRBV28; D: -; size: -; DNA: TGTGCCAGCAGGCGTCAGGGGGGCGACGAGCAGTACTTC; CDR3: CASRRQGGDEQYF
J: TRBJ1-1; V: TRBV5-1; D: -; size: -; DNA: TGCGCCAGCAGCTCCGGGGCAGGGGTAGGCACTGAAGCTTTCTTT; CDR3: CASSSGAGVGTEAFF
J: TRBJ2-1; V: TRBV7-9; D: TRBD2; size: -; DNA: TGTGCCAGCAGCTATAGCAGGGGACTAGCTTACAATGAGCAGTTCTTC; CDR3: CASSYSRGLAYNEQFF
J: TRBJ2-3; V: TRBV5-3; D: -; size: few; DNA: TGTGCCAGAAGCCCCAGCGGAGGACGCGGCACAGATACGCAGTATTTT; CDR3: CARSPSGGRGTDTQYF
J: TRBJ2-1; V: TRBV5-1; D: TRBD2; size: -; DNA: TGCGCCAGCAGCCTAGGGACTAGCGGACTCTACTACAATGAGCAGTTCTTC; CDR3: CASSLGTSGLYYNEQFF
J: TRBJ1-5; V: TRBV10-2; D: TRBD1; size: -; DNA: TGCGCCAGCAGTGGGTGGGACAGGCGTGATCAGCCCCAGCATTTT; CDR3: CASSGWDRRDQPQHF
J: TRBJ1-1; V: TRBV10-3; D: -; size: -; DNA: TGTGCCATAGGAGGGGTAAACACTGAAGCTTTCTTT; CDR3: CAIGGVNTEAFF
J: TRBJ2-7; V: TRBV7-6; D: -; size: once; DNA: TGTGCCAGCAGCTTGTTAGCAGCCTCCTACGAGCAGTACTTC; CDR3: CASSLLAASYEQYF
J: TRBJ1-3; V: TRBV28; D: -; size: few; DNA: TGTGCCAGCAGGCGGACAGCAGGAAACACCATATATTTT; CDR3: CASRRTAGNTIYF
J: TRBJ2-1; V: TRBV4-1; D: TRBD2; size: few; DNA: TGCGCCAGCAGCACCTTCGGAGCGGGGGCGTACAATGAGCAGTTCTTC; CDR3: CASSTFGAGAYNEQFF
J: TRBJ2-7; V: TRBV11-3; D: TRBD2; size: once; DNA: TGTGCCAGCAGCTTAGGTCGACTAGCGGCTCACGAGCAGTACTTC; CDR3: CASSLGRLAAHEQYF
J: TRBJ2-2; V: TRBV2; D: TRBD2; size: -; DNA: TGTGCCAGCACGGGGGGAGTCTACGGGGAGCTGTTTTTT; CDR3: CASTGGVYGELFF
J: TRBJ1-2; V: TRBV27; D: -; size: -; DNA: TGTGCCAGCAGTTTATCGGGCACCTTTCAGGGCTATGGCTACACCTTC; CDR3: CASSLSGTFQGYGYTF
J: TRBJ1-4; V: TRBV5-8; D: -; size: -; DNA: TGTGCCAGCAGCCTAACAGGGCTAGGTGAAAAACTGTTTTTT; CDR3: CASSLTGLGEKLFF
J: TRBJ1-4; V: TRBV5-1; D: -; size: -; DNA: TGCGCCAGCAGCTTGTCGGGAGCAACTAATGAAAAACTGTTTTTT; CDR3: CASSLSGATNEKLFF
J: TRBJ2-3; V: TRBV13; D: -; size: -; DNA: TGTGCCAGCAGCTTAGGGCAGTCTAGCACAGATACGCAGTATTTT; CDR3: CASSLGQSSTDTQYF
J: TRBJ2-1; V: TRBV5-4; D: -; size: once; DNA: TGTGCCAGCAGCGAAACAGGGAGTGAGCAGTTCTTC; CDR3: CASSETGSEQFF
J: TRBJ2-7; V: TRBV5-8; D: TRBD2; size: few; DNA: TGTGCCAGCAGCTTCCCCGGGACTACCTACGAGCAGTACTTC; CDR3: CASSFPGTTYEQYF
J: TRBJ1-1; V: TRBV10-1; D: -; size: -; DNA: TGCGCCAGCAGTGAGCTCGGAGGGAAAGCTTTCTTT; CDR3: CASSELGGKAFF
J: TRBJ2-5; V: TRBV10-2; D: -; size: -; DNA: TGCGCCAGCAGTGGGATAGGCCCCCCGGACAGAAAAGAGACCCAGTACTTC; CDR3: CASSGIGPPDRKETQYF
J: TRBJ2-7; V: TRBV6-6; D: -; size: -; DNA: TGTGCCAGCAGTTATAGGACAGAGCTCTCCTACGAGCAGTACTTC; CDR3: CASSYRTELSYEQYF
J: TRBJ2-1; V: TRBV4-1; D: TRBD2; size: -; DNA: TGCGCCAGCAGCCAAGATCAGACGGGAGGCTACAATGAGCAGTTCTTC; CDR3: CASSQDQTGGYNEQFF
J: TRBJ1-1; V: TRBV5-1; D: TRBD1; size: -; DNA: TGCGCCAGCAGCACAAGACAGGGGTACGAAGCTTTCTTT; CDR3: CASSTRQGYEAFF
J: TRBJ2-7; V: TRBV7-2; D: TRBD2; size: many; DNA: TGTGCCAGCAGCTTAGAGTCGCGGGGGGGCTACGAGCAGTACTTC; CDR3: CASSLESRGGYEQYF
J: TRBJ2-7; V: TRBV2; D: TRBD1; size: -; DNA: TGTGCCAGCAGTGAAGGGACAGGTCGGACTTACGAGCAGTACTTC; CDR3: CASSEGTGRTYEQYF
J: TRBJ2-7; V: TRBV5-1; D: -; size: once; DNA: TGCGCCAGCACGGACGACTACTCCTACGAGCAGTACTTC; CDR3: CASTDDYSYEQYF
J: TRBJ2-7; V: TRBV13; D: -; size: -; DNA: TGTGCCAGCAGCCCTAAAGACACAGTCAAGGAGCAGTACTTC; CDR3: CASSPKDTVKEQYF
J: TRBJ2-7; V: TRBV6-5; D: -; size: -; DNA: TGTGCCAGCAGCACCGGGGGACGACCCTCCTACGAGCAGTACTTC; CDR3: CASSTGGRPSYEQYF
J: TRBJ2-2; V: TRBV4-1; D: TRBD2; size: -; DNA: TGCGCCAGCAGCCTTGGGCTAGCGGGGTACACCGGGGAGCTGTTTTTT; CDR3: CASSLGLAGYTGELFF